These 29 T cell receptor beta chains originate from one sample sequenced in a study of CD8 T cells in ankylosing spondylitis. Using its own MiXCR run on the 5' RACE reads, TCRdb lists one record per CDR3 protein. The data show about 160,000 distinct CDR3 sequences, with under 45% seen just once and 13% to 15% held by the top ten. What was sequenced was synovial fluid, either unsorted or a sorted T cell fraction (not recorded which). The source of these receptors is a male donor with ankylosing spondylitis.

This clonotype was found many times. This chain uses TRBV4-3 with TRBJ2-7; 8 positions agree with TRBD2. J gave up 2 bases and V 0 bases, and 3 bases lay outside the gene matches. Germline values: CDR1 LGHNA, CDR2 YSLEER. There are 15 residues in the CDR3. DNA of the CDR3: TGCGCCAGCAGCCAAGATAGCGGGAACCCCTACGAGCAGTACTTC. Translating it yields CASSQDSGNPYEQYF.

This sequence joins TRBV7-9 and TRBJ2-7; 8 positions agree with TRBD1. The V and J ends lost 4 bases and 4 bases, in that order; junction bases with no gene match: 3. The germline V gene encodes CDR1 SEHNR and CDR2 FQNEAQ (reference sequence). The CDR3 consists of 13 residues. CDR3 in DNA: TGTGCCAGCAGCTGGGGACAGGCGTACGAGCAGTACTTC. It translates to CASSWGQAYEQYF.

This clonotype has a handful of counts. This sequence joins TRBV7-9 and TRBJ2-5; 9 bases map to TRBD1. The J segment lost 9 bases and the V segment lost 5 bases, leaving 19 bases of the junction unmatched. This CDR3 has 17 amino acids. The V gene's germline CDR1 is SEHNR and CDR2 FQNEAQ (reference sequence). The CDR3 region is CASSQAHWTGEVGAQYF. The DNA of the CDR3 is TGTGCCAGCAGCCAAGCCCATTGGACAGGGGAGGTAGGGGCCCAGTACTTC.

The V call is TRBV20-1, the J call TRBJ2-3; D is uncertain. Deletions cut 2 bases from V and 9 bases from J, with 12 bases between. This CDR3 contains 12 residues. Germline-derived CDR1 and CDR2 are DFQATT and SNEGSKA (reference sequence). CDR3 DNA: TGCAGTGCTAGACGGGCCTACGGGACGCAGTATTTT. Its protein product is CSARRAYGTQYF.

The V and J genes are TRBV4-1 and TRBJ1-2, with D uncertain. Germline CDR1 reads MGHRA; CDR2 reads YSYEKL. Trimming removed 2 bases from V and 0 bases from J, with 13 bases in between. There are 16 residues in the CDR3. CDR3 DNA sequence: TGCGCCAGCAGCCAATCCCCGTGGGGAACTAACTATGGCTACACCTTC. This translates into CASSQSPWGTNYGYTF.

This clonotype turned up a few times. This chain joins TRBV2 and TRBJ2-3, with 7 nucleotides matching TRBD1. From germline, CDR1 is SNHLY and CDR2 FYNNEI. This CDR3 is 14 amino acids long. V gave up 6 bases and J gave up 5 bases; unmatched junction bases: 8. The CDR3 reads CASRDRYGQDTQYF. CDR3 DNA: TGTGCCAGCAGGGACAGGTATGGTCAAGATACGCAGTATTTT.

This clonotype was recorded a few times. V gene TRBV20-1 combines with J gene TRBJ1-1; D remains ambiguous. Germline lookup yields CDR1 DFQATT and CDR2 SNEGSKA (reference sequence). The CDR3 sequence is 11 residues long. V shed 7 bases and J shed 3 bases, with 9 bases lying between them. In DNA form, the CDR3 reads TGCAGTGGGTGGTTGGACACTGAAGCTTTCTTT. Translated, it gives CSGWLDTEAFF.

The V gene is TRBV27, the J gene TRBJ1-1, with D possibly being TRBD1 (5 bases). Germline V lookup: CDR1 MNHEY, CDR2 SMNVEV (reference sequence). The CDR3 is made up of 16 amino acids. Trimming cost V 3 bases and J 4 bases, with 18 bases left between them. CDR3 protein: CASSFIERGVGTEAFF. In DNA form, the CDR3 reads TGTGCCAGCAGTTTTATCGAACGAGGGGTTGGCACTGAAGCTTTCTTT.

The chain couples TRBV5-6 to TRBJ1-1, with D unresolved. Germline lookup yields CDR1 SGHDT and CDR2 YYEEEE. The V end lost 4 bases, the J end lost 1 base, and 14 bases lay between the germline ends. The CDR3 runs 15 residues. The CDR3 DNA reads TGTGCCAGCAGCACACAAATGGCCAAGAACACTGAAGCTTTCTTT. Translated: CASSTQMAKNTEAFF.

This sequence joins TRBV5-1 and TRBJ2-2; 8 bases agree with TRBD2. J was trimmed by 7 bases and V by 4 bases; bases with no gene match: 3. Germline CDR1 SGHRS, CDR2 YFSETQ. This CDR3 is 13 amino acids long. CDR3 amino acids: CASSLGTSGELFF. CDR3 bases: TGCGCCAGCAGCCTTGGGACTAGCGGGGAGCTGTTTTTT. Complete variable domain (other parts from reference TRBV5-1 and TRBJ2-2): KAGVTQTPRYLIKTRGQQVTLSCSPISGHRSVSWYQQTPGQGLQFLFEYFSETQRNKGNFPGRFSGRQFSNSRSEMNVSTLELGDSALYLCASSLGTSGELFFGEGSRLTVL.

This clonotype was detected many times. The chain combines TRBV13 with TRBJ2-7, with D unresolved. This CDR3 is built from 11 residues. Deletions cut 3 bases from V and 5 bases from J, with 5 bases between. The germline V gene encodes CDR1 PRHDT and CDR2 FYEKMQ (reference sequence). The DNA for the CDR3 is TGTGCCAGCAGCTTGGGTGACGAGCAGTACTTC. Translated, it gives CASSLGDEQYF. The variable domain in full, completed from reference TRBV13 and TRBJ2-7, reads AAGVIQSPRHLIKEKRETATLKCYPIPRHDTVYWYQQGPGQDPQFLISFYEKMQSDKGSIPDRFSAQQFSDYHSELNMSSLELGDSALYFCASSLGDEQYFGPGTRLTVT.

This clonotype has at least ten counts. This chain links TRBV4-2 with TRBJ2-5, with 8 positions matching TRBD2. Germline V gives CDR1 LGHNA, CDR2 YNFKEQ. The CDR3 contains 14 residues. With 4 bases clipped from V and 6 bases from J, the junction kept 7 bases outside the gene matches. CDR3 bases: TGTGCCAGCAGCCTCCGGGGGGGAAGAAAGACCCAGTACTTC. Residues: CASSLRGGRKTQYF.

The CDR3 coding sequence is TGTGCCAGCAGTTCTAGCGGGGGCGCTGATACGCAGTATTTT. It specifies CASSSSGGADTQYF. The chain has TRBV12-3 or TRBV12-4 and TRBJ2-3; 10 nucleotides agree with TRBD2. V trimming: 4 bases; J trimming: 6 bases; junction bases outside the gene matches: 4. This CDR3 region has 14 residues.

This chain connects TRBV7-9 to TRBJ1-2; 9 bases map to TRBD1. This CDR3 is 14 amino acids long. The trim removed 5 bases at V and 4 bases at J, leaving 5 bases unmatched. Germline loops: CDR1 SEHNR, CDR2 FQNEAQ (reference sequence). In DNA form, the CDR3 reads TGTGCCAGCAGCCTGGGACAGGGAACCTATGGCTACACCTTC. It is translated as CASSLGQGTYGYTF.

The table lists this clonotype with a few counts. This chain links TRBV4-2 with TRBJ2-2; the match to TRBD2 covers 9 bases. Germline-derived CDR1 and CDR2 are LGHNA and YNFKEQ. This CDR3 is 22 amino acids long. The V gene end was trimmed by 4 bases and the J gene end by 0 bases; junction bases not matched to a gene: 21. CDR3 in DNA: TGTGCCAGCAGCCCTAGCCCCACCTGGGGGAGCGGGGGGTTCACGAACACCGGGGAGCTGTTTTTT. Translated: CASSPSPTWGSGGFTNTGELFF.

The V call is TRBV19, the J call TRBJ1-1; 7 positions match TRBD1. The CDR3 is made up of 15 amino acids. Germline V CDR1 and CDR2: LNHDA, SQIVND (reference sequence). V shed 2 bases, J shed 2 bases, and the junction held 5 bases outside the gene matches. CDR3 residues: CASSIFGTANTEAFF. For the CDR3, the DNA is TGTGCCAGTAGTATATTTGGGACAGCTAACACTGAAGCTTTCTTT.

The rearrangement links TRBV15 to TRBJ1-2; D not certain. Trimming left V 0 bases short and J 7 bases short, with 12 bases between. Germline assignment: CDR1 LNHNV and CDR2 YYDKDF (reference sequence). The CDR3 has 14 amino acids. Here the CDR3 reads CATSRDSVWGGYTF. In DNA, the CDR3 is TGTGCCACCAGCAGAGATAGTGTCTGGGGTGGCTACACCTTC.

This clonotype was counted only a few times. The chain links TRBV20-1 to TRBJ2-1; D could derive from TRBD1 or TRBD2 (5 bases each). CDR1 and CDR2 (germline): DFQATT, SNEGSKA (reference sequence). V shed 3 bases and J shed 9 bases, with 9 bases lying between them. The CDR3 runs 11 residues. CDR3 coding DNA: TGCAGTGCTAGCCGGGACGGTGAGCAGTTCTTC. Translated: CSASRDGEQFF.

This clonotype has only one observation. The gene calls are TRBV6-2 or TRBV6-3 and TRBJ2-5; D assignment may be TRBD1 or TRBD2 (5 bases each). CDR1 and CDR2 (germline): MNHEY, SVGEGT. V was trimmed by 7 bases and J by 1 base, leaving 19 bases between them. The CDR3 spans 16 residues. The chain's CDR3 is CASTYRGWGIQETQYF. As DNA, the CDR3 is TGTGCCAGCACATACCGAGGATGGGGGATCCAAGAGACCCAGTACTTC.

This chain connects TRBV4-2 to TRBJ2-1, with D hard to call. The germline V gene encodes CDR1 LGHNA and CDR2 YNFKEQ. This CDR3 contains 16 residues. V was clipped by 0 bases and J by 7 bases, with 16 bases between them. The CDR3 is CASSQDGPFPWNEQFF. The CDR3 DNA reads TGTGCCAGCAGCCAAGATGGACCTTTTCCGTGGAATGAGCAGTTCTTC.

In its sample, this clonotype was seen a few times. This chain uses TRBV20-1 with TRBJ2-1, with a possible D match to TRBD2 (6 bases). CDR1 is DFQATT, CDR2 SNEGSKA, per germline (reference sequence). Trimming removed 0 bases at V and 10 bases at J, with 22 bases between. There are 16 residues in the CDR3. CDR3 loop: CSARDSRDWVPWEQFF. For the CDR3, the DNA is TGCAGTGCTAGAGACTCCCGGGACTGGGTCCCTTGGGAGCAGTTCTTC.

In this sample, this clonotype turned up a few times. J is TRBJ2-7 and V is TRBV3-1, with 9 bases identical to TRBD2. Germline V gene sequence: CDR1 LGHDT, CDR2 YNNKEL (reference sequence). The CDR3 runs to 15 residues. V lost 1 base to trimming and J lost 0 bases; unmatched junction nucleotides: 1. CDR3 loop: CASSQGLAVSYEQYF. CDR3 sequence (DNA): TGTGCCAGCAGCCAAGGACTAGCGGTCTCCTACGAGCAGTACTTC.

This clonotype was detected only a few times. CDR3 loop: CASSANSYEQYF. DNA for the CDR3: TGTGCCAGCAGTGCTAACTCCTACGAGCAGTACTTC. The chain recombines TRBV12-3 or TRBV12-4 with TRBJ2-7; D is uncertain. The V gene lost 5 bases and the J gene lost 0 bases, with 5 bases spanning the gap. The CDR3 is made up of 12 amino acids.

This clonotype was detected a few times. This chain connects TRBV5-5 to TRBJ2-5; D unresolved. The CDR3 runs 15 residues. V lost 1 base and J lost 3, with 13 bases in between. Germline V gene lookup returns CDR1 SGHKS and CDR2 YYEKEE (reference sequence). CDR3 protein: CASSLWVIKEETQYF. CDR3 DNA: TGTGCCAGCAGCTTGTGGGTAATTAAGGAAGAGACCCAGTACTTC.

This chain joins TRBV6-1 and TRBJ1-1; D is unresolved. Germline V gives CDR1 MNHNS, CDR2 SASEGT. V lost 3 bases and J lost 0, with 8 bases in between. The CDR3 runs 14 residues. CDR3 in amino acids: CASSDPSMNTEAFF. The CDR3 nucleotides are TGTGCCAGCAGTGACCCTAGTATGAACACTGAAGCTTTCTTT.

Many counts were recorded for this clonotype. V usage is TRBV15 and J usage is TRBJ2-5, with a weak D call TRBD2 (6 bases). The CDR3 is 17 amino acids. Germline CDR1 LNHNV, CDR2 YYDKDF (reference sequence). V was shortened by 2 bases and J by 7 bases, with 23 bases between the two germline ends. The CDR3 DNA reads as TGTGCCACCAGCAGACTCAAAGGGACTCCCGACGGACGGACCCAGTACTTC. Translating gives CATSRLKGTPDGRTQYF.

This clonotype showed up just a few times. The gene calls are TRBV7-3 and TRBJ2-1; D ambiguous. V was clipped by 3 bases and J by 8 bases, with 17 bases between them. Germline V gives CDR1 SGHTA, CDR2 FQGTGA. The CDR3 is made up of 15 amino acids. This CDR3 is CASSFQTHPAYEQFF. The CDR3 nucleotides are TGTGCCAGCAGCTTCCAGACTCACCCTGCCTATGAGCAGTTCTTC.

The V and J genes are TRBV18 and TRBJ2-5; tentative D call: TRBD2 (5 bases). Trimming pared 3 bases from V and 7 bases from J, leaving 18 bases between. Germline assignment: CDR1 KGHSH and CDR2 LQKENI. The CDR3 runs to 15 residues. This CDR3 reads CASSPVKGDYPTQYF. Here the CDR3 DNA reads TGTGCCAGCTCACCGGTAAAGGGCGACTATCCGACCCAGTACTTC.

The rearrangement links TRBV11-2 to TRBJ2-1, with 11 positions matching TRBD2. The V and J ends lost 2 bases and 6 bases, in that order; junction bases with no gene match: 9. The CDR3 has 17 residues. The germline V gene has CDR1 SGHAT and CDR2 FQNNGV. In nucleotides, the CDR3 is TGTGCCAGCAGCTTAATCCCCCTAGCGGGGGGCACCAATGAGCAGTTCTTC. Translating gives CASSLIPLAGGTNEQFF.